These 21 T cell receptor beta chains were all obtained from the same sample, sequenced in a study of blood T cell repertoires in COVID-19. This table comes from immunoSEQ multiplex PCR, and its TCRdb copy is limited to in-frame clones, with some not included. The sample carries approximately 190,000 clones, 80% recorded once. Input material: peripheral blood. These receptors all come from a man aged 55-75 years with acute or convalescent COVID-19.

V gene TRBV28 combines with J gene TRBJ1-4; 7 bases match TRBD1. CDR1 MDHEN and CDR2 SYDVKM come from the germline V gene. The CDR3 runs 14 residues. Germline trimming cut 6 bases from V and 5 bases from J; bases unmatched to any gene: 6. CDR3 nucleotide sequence: TGTGCCAGCAGAGAGACAGGGACGAATGAAAAACTGTTTTTT. Translated, it gives CASRETGTNEKLFF.

The chain combines TRBV18 with TRBJ2-5; D is unclear. This CDR3 is 12 amino acids long. With 6 bases removed from V and 5 bases from J, the gap between germline ends came to 10 bases. Germline lookup yields CDR1 KGHSH and CDR2 LQKENI. The CDR3 loop reads CASSSLAETQYF. DNA of the CDR3: TGTGCCAGCTCCTCCTTAGCTGAGACCCAGTACTTC.

The chain combines TRBV6-2 or TRBV6-3 with TRBJ1-2; D remains unclear. V dropped 2 bases and J dropped 0 bases, with 7 bases sitting between them. The CDR3 covers 14 residues. Germline-derived CDR1 and CDR2 are MNHEY and SVGEGT. CDR3 DNA: TGTGCCAGCAGTTACCATGGAGCTAACTATGGCTACACCTTC. Translating it yields CASSYHGANYGYTF.

The chain couples TRBV15 to TRBJ1-2; perhaps TRBD1 as D (6 bases). Trimming removed 1 base from V and 7 bases from J, with 10 bases in between. This CDR3 contains 13 residues. Per the germline V gene, CDR1 is LNHNV and CDR2 is YYDKDF (reference sequence). CDR3 sequence: CATSRGGGLGYTF. The CDR3 DNA reads TGTGCCACCAGCAGAGGAGGGGGTCTTGGCTACACCTTC.

This clone was seen only a few times. The chain joins TRBV5-6 to TRBJ2-7; 11 positions match TRBD1. CDR1 is SGHDT, CDR2 YYEEEE, per germline. Trimming took 1 base from V and 5 from J; bases not matched to a gene: 5. The CDR3 covers 15 residues. The CDR3 nucleotides are TGTGCCAGCAGCTTGCCCGGGACAGGGGGTAACGAGCAGTACTTC. This gives the protein CASSLPGTGGNEQYF.

The chain has TRBV24-1 and TRBJ1-2; the match to TRBD1 covers 8 bases. V gave up 0 bases and J gave up 7 bases; unmatched junction bases: 6. The germline CDR1 and CDR2 sequences are KGHDR and SFDVKD. CDR3 length equals 15 residues. CDR3 in DNA: TGTGCCACCAGTGATTTGGGACAGGGTGTGGCTGGCTACACCTTC. Its protein is CATSDLGQGVAGYTF.

This chain links TRBV21-1 with TRBJ2-5; whether TRBD1, the table's D call, matches the DNA was not checked. TRBV21-1 constitutes a pseudogene. This CDR3 comprises 13 residues. In nucleotides, the CDR3 is TGTGCCAGCAGCGCAGGGGGCCAAGAGACCCAGTACTTC. It codes for CASSAGGQETQYF.

The chain recombines TRBV5-1 with TRBJ2-7; 7 bases map to TRBD1. Germline CDR1 and CDR2: SGHRS and YFSETQ. This CDR3 spans 14 amino acids. The trim removed 5 bases at V and 0 bases at J, leaving 5 bases unmatched. CDR3 region: CASSRDSSSYEQYF. Here the CDR3 DNA reads TGCGCCAGCAGTCGGGACAGTAGCTCCTACGAGCAGTACTTC. The full variable domain, with the rest looked up from reference TRBV5-1 and TRBJ2-7, is KAGVTQTPRYLIKTRGQQVTLSCSPISGHRSVSWYQQTPGQGLQFLFEYFSETQRNKGNFPGRFSGRQFSNSRSEMNVSTLELGDSALYLCASSRDSSSYEQYFGPGTRLTVT.

The V gene is TRBV27, the J gene TRBJ2-1; D not certain. This CDR3 is built from 15 residues. The germline gives CDR1 MNHEY, CDR2 SMNVEV (reference sequence). Trimming removed 7 bases at V and 1 base at J, with 14 bases between. CDR3 protein: CASKRNSPSYNEQFF. The DNA of the CDR3 is TGTGCCAGCAAACGGAACAGCCCTTCCTACAATGAGCAGTTCTTC.

The J gene is TRBJ2-4, the V gene TRBV27, with a tentative D call TRBD2 (6 bases). Germline V gene lookup returns CDR1 MNHEY and CDR2 SMNVEV (reference sequence). The CDR3 totals 17 residues. The ends were cut back, 4 bases at V and 0 bases at J, with 16 bases in the middle. The CDR3 here is CASSSPGLTPAKNIQYF. CDR3 nucleotide sequence: TGTGCCAGCAGTTCCCCGGGACTCACCCCAGCCAAAAACATTCAGTACTTC.

V gene TRBV9 combines with J gene TRBJ2-3, with 9 nucleotides matching TRBD1. This CDR3 comprises 15 residues. The germline CDR1 and CDR2 sequences are SGDLS and YYNGEE. V was clipped by 2 bases and J by 5 bases; unmatched bases: 6. This chain's CDR3 is CASSVYRGPGDTQYF. CDR3 sequence (DNA): TGTGCCAGCAGCGTTTACAGGGGGCCAGGAGATACGCAGTATTTT.

J is TRBJ2-1 and V is TRBV6-1; tentative D call: TRBD2 (7 bases). With 2 bases removed from V and 4 bases from J, the gap between germline ends came to 12 bases. The CDR3 is 15 residues long. Germline CDR1 and CDR2: MNHNS and SASEGT. CDR3: CASSEQRGGYNEQFF. DNA for the CDR3: TGTGCCAGCAGTGAACAGAGGGGGGGGTACAATGAGCAGTTCTTC.

V gene TRBV2 combines with J gene TRBJ1-5, with 8 positions matching TRBD1. Germline CDR1 SNHLY, CDR2 FYNNEI. After removal of 4 bases from V and 5 bases from J, the junction contained 4 bases not matched to a gene. The CDR3 runs 14 residues. The CDR3 sequence is CASSGDRRDQPQHF. The CDR3 region has the DNA TGTGCCAGCAGTGGGGACAGGAGGGATCAGCCCCAGCATTTT.

The CDR3, as DNA: TGTGCCAGCAGCTTCGGGACAGGGTACAATTCACCCCTCCACTTT. It translates to CASSFGTGYNSPLHF. J is TRBJ1-6 and V is TRBV5-6, with TRBD1 matching over 9 bases. This CDR3 comprises 15 residues. Germline V gives CDR1 SGHDT, CDR2 YYEEEE. Trimming at V came to 2 bases and at J to 7 bases, leaving 4 bases not matched to a gene.

The chain carries TRBV13 and TRBJ1-2; D is possibly TRBD1 (5 bases). V lost 4 bases and J lost 4, with 10 bases in between. Germline V gene lookup returns CDR1 PRHDT and CDR2 FYEKMQ (reference sequence). The CDR3 has 13 residues. The DNA for the CDR3 is TGTGCCAGCAGCTCGACAGCACGCTATGGCTACACCTTC. Translated, it gives CASSSTARYGYTF.

Concerning this clone itself: At the DNA level, this CDR3 is encoded by other sequences in the same sample as well. In DNA form, the CDR3 reads TGTGCCACTAGGACAGGGGGCGCAGATACGCAGTATTTT. Its protein is CATRTGGADTQYF. V and J are TRBV15 and TRBJ2-3; 11 positions agree with TRBD1. Trimming took 9 bases from V and 4 from J; bases not matched to a gene: 3. The germline CDR1 and CDR2 sequences are LNHNV and YYDKDF (reference sequence). This CDR3 contains 13 residues. Using reference TRBV15 and TRBJ2-3 for the parts outside the CDR3, the full variable domain is DAMVIQNPRYQVTQFGKPVTLSCSQTLNHNVMYWYQQKSSQAPKLLFHYYDKDFNNEADTPDNFQSRRPNTSFCFLDIRSPGLGDTAMYLCATRTGGADTQYFGPGTRLTVL.

V gene TRBV27 combines with J gene TRBJ1-2, with D uncertain. The V gene's germline CDR1 is MNHEY and CDR2 SMNVEV (reference sequence). CDR3 length: 12 residues. V lost 6 bases to trimming and J lost 1 base, with 6 bases between them. The CDR3 is CASSQDNYGYTF. CDR3 DNA sequence: TGTGCCAGCAGCCAGGATAACTATGGCTACACCTTC.

V usage is TRBV11-2 and J usage is TRBJ2-7, with 10 bases identical to TRBD2. The ends lost 6 bases at V and 3 bases at J; junction bases unmatched: 5. The length of the CDR3 is 14 residues. Germline CDR1 is SGHAT and CDR2 is FQNNGV. The DNA for the CDR3 is TGTGCCAGCAGAGGGACTAGCGCCCGCTACGAGCAGTACTTC. This encodes CASRGTSARYEQYF.

J is TRBJ1-5 and V is TRBV6-5; the match to TRBD1 covers 8 bases. The V segment lost 4 bases and the J segment 2 bases; nucleotides outside the gene matches: 4. Germline CDR1 reads MNHEY; CDR2 reads SVGAGI. CDR3 length equals 15 residues. The CDR3 nucleotides are TGTGCCAGCAGTTCCGGACAGGGCGGCAATCAGCCCCAGCATTTT. Its protein is CASSSGQGGNQPQHF.

This chain joins TRBV3-1 (or the pseudogene TRBV3-2) and TRBJ2-1; D perhaps matches TRBD1 (7 bases). CDR1 is LGHDT, CDR2 YNNKEL, per germline (reference sequence). V was trimmed by 4 bases and J by 9 bases, leaving 13 bases between them. The CDR3 sequence is 13 residues long. The CDR3 region has the DNA TGTGCCAGCAGCCGGTACCAGGGGGGTGAGCAGTTCTTC. It codes for CASSRYQGGEQFF.

The genes are TRBV4-2 and TRBJ1-2; possible D gene TRBD1, 5 bases. V was shortened by 0 bases and J by 2 bases, with 13 bases between the two germline ends. The CDR3 extends over 16 amino acids. Germline V gene lookup returns CDR1 LGHNA and CDR2 YNFKEQ. CDR3 sequence: CASSQDLRKGNYGYTF. The CDR3 DNA is TGTGCCAGCAGCCAAGATCTGAGGAAGGGGAACTATGGCTACACCTTC.